This TCR beta chain was obtained from a study of blood T cell repertoires in COVID-19. About the research overall: Donors in the United States, Italy and Spain gave samples during acute or convalescent COVID-19. PBMCs, B-cell-depleted T cells, or T cells were the source of the cDNA or gDNA that made up the material.

Original data processing: Quantification of nucleated cells was approximated via reference gene primer amplification. TCRdb keeps only in-frame clones here, not all; method: immunoSEQ multiplex PCR. V, J and clone size derive from that table, while D and trimming were established from the DNA sequence. The sample yields 68,000 or so clones, 85% to 90% seen once. Material for sequencing was peripheral blood. The TCR was taken from a man in his fifties or sixties with acute or convalescent COVID-19.

The CDR3 nucleotides are TGTGCCAGCAGCCAAGATAGCACAGGGTCTAACACTGAAGCTTTCTTT. Translating gives CASSQDSTGSNTEAFF. The gene calls are TRBV4-2 and TRBJ1-1, with TRBD1 as a possible D gene (6 bases). Germline lookup yields CDR1 LGHNA and CDR2 YNFKEQ. This CDR3 has 16 amino acids. V was shortened by 0 bases and J by 2 bases, with 13 bases between the two germline ends.